This TCR beta chain was documented in a study of control samples from healthy donors and cancer patients (dated by TCRdb to 2020 to 2022). The library relied on the immunoSEQ multiplex PCR assay. TCRdb obtained this table from immuneACCESS and retained in-frame rearrangements with V and J assigned. These tables miss some clones; where compared with another copy, unresolved V genes account for less than half of the shortfall, and the remainder is unexplained. The sample profile shows approximately 100,000 clones; around 82% of them were found once. Clones ranked in the top ten supply about 2% of the sample. V and J are trimmed by 6 bases and 2 bases, and the gene matches miss 9 bases of the junction. CDR3 length: 16 amino acids, cysteine to phenylalanine. CDR3 DNA is the only sequence kept; it has 48 bases, read in frame from the first base. The germline V gene sets CDR1 to MDHEN and CDR2 to SYDVKM.

Details on this clone: Its antigen target is currently unknown. Base qualities are not recorded, but no much larger clone differs from it by a single base.

The source is a man between 60 and 70 years old in good health. Input material: blood. The sequence joins TRBV28 to TRBJ1-4, with 7 junctional bases fitting TRBD1. The bases are TGTGCCAGCAGCACTTTCAAGGGGGCGACTAATGAAAAACTGTTTTTT. Translated, it reads CASSTFKGATNEKLFF. Where the CDR3 stops, the reference TRBV28 and TRBJ1-4 genes take over; the full variable domain is DVKVTQSSRYLVKRTGEKVFLECVQDMDHENMFWYRQDPGLGLRLIYFSYDVKMKEKGDIPEGYSVSREKKERFSLILESASTNQTSMYLCASSTFKGATNEKLFFGSGTQLSVL.